One and the same sample provided the 16 T cell receptor beta chains below, sequenced in a study of response to subunit inactivated influenza vaccine. MiXCR, applied by TCRdb to the RT-PCR reads, yields one record per CDR3 protein. This repertoire shows 450,000 to 700,000 distinct CDR3 sequences, 13% to 15% found once; its top ten account for roughly 11%. The source was PBMCs from blood, collected about 13 days after vaccination. Receptors originate from a man aged 45 to 65 who received an inactivated influenza vaccine.

This clonotype was seen a few times. V and J are TRBV4-3 and TRBJ2-7; a weak D match, TRBD2 (6 bases). The CDR3 sequence is 15 residues long. Germline V CDR1 and CDR2: LGHNA, YSLEER. V lost 3 bases and J 5 bases, leaving 17 bases between the germline ends. In DNA, the CDR3 is TGCGCCAGCAGCCAGGCTGGTGGGAGGTTCGACGAGCAGTACTTC. It codes for CASSQAGGRFDEQYF.

The genes are TRBV2 and TRBJ1-4, with D possibly matching TRBD1 (5 bases). The length of the CDR3 is 14 residues. Germline V gene sequence: CDR1 SNHLY, CDR2 FYNNEI. The V end lost 6 bases, the J end lost 8 bases, and 16 bases lay between the germline ends. CDR3 in amino acids: CASSRGGGGEKLFF. The CDR3 DNA reads as TGTGCCAGCAGCCGGGGGGGAGGAGGAGAAAAACTGTTTTTT.

In this sample, this clonotype turned up many times. The rearrangement links TRBV11-2 to TRBJ2-7; 7 nucleotides agree with TRBD2. The CDR3 extends over 15 amino acids. Germline V gene sequence: CDR1 SGHAT, CDR2 FQNNGV. Germline trimming cut 7 bases from V and 2 bases from J; bases unmatched to any gene: 11. The CDR3 nucleotides read TGTGCCAGCACTACCGGAGCTAGCGGTGCCTACGAGCAGTACTTC. It specifies CASTTGASGAYEQYF.

This chain joins TRBV6-4 and TRBJ1-1; D gene ambiguous. CDR3 length equals 14 residues. The ends were cut back, 3 bases at V and 4 bases at J, with 12 bases in the middle. In germline, CDR1 is MRHNA, CDR2 SNTAGT. In DNA, the CDR3 is TGTGCCAGCAGTGAAGACGTATTCGGCACTGAAGCTTTCTTT. Translating it yields CASSEDVFGTEAFF.

This clonotype was detected ten times or more. The V and J genes are TRBV4-1 and TRBJ1-6; D perhaps matches TRBD1 (6 bases). CDR3 size: 18 residues. The V and J ends lost 0 bases and 9 bases respectively, with 21 bases between them. Germline V gives CDR1 MGHRA, CDR2 YSYEKL. CDR3 amino acids: CASSQEPPQQGFSSPLHF. The CDR3 region has the DNA TGCGCCAGCAGCCAAGAACCCCCTCAACAGGGATTCAGTTCACCCCTCCACTTT.

The V call is TRBV19, the J call TRBJ2-2, with no clear D. Germline loops: CDR1 LNHDA, CDR2 SQIVND (reference sequence). V dropped 5 bases and J dropped 4 bases, with 11 bases sitting between them. The CDR3 is made up of 14 amino acids. CDR3 sequence reads: CASSLRSFTGELFF. DNA of the CDR3: TGTGCCAGTAGTTTAAGGTCGTTCACCGGGGAGCTGTTTTTT.

This clonotype has just a few counts. The chain is built from TRBV11-1 and TRBJ2-1; a weak D match, TRBD1 (8 bases). The CDR3 runs to 19 residues. Per the germline V gene, CDR1 is SGHAT and CDR2 is FQDESV (reference sequence). V shed 4 bases and J shed 0 bases, with 22 bases lying between them. CDR3 nucleotide sequence: TGTGCCAGCAGCTCAAACAGGGGGGGGCTAATAAACTCCTACAATGAGCAGTTCTTC. Translating it yields CASSSNRGGLINSYNEQFF.

This clonotype was seen ten or more times. This sequence joins TRBV10-3 and TRBJ2-3; the D gene is possibly TRBD2 (7 bases). This CDR3 has 14 residues. In germline, CDR1 is ENHRY, CDR2 SYGVKD. Trimming removed 10 bases at V and 0 bases at J, with 14 bases between. The CDR3, as DNA: TGTGCCACCCGTCGGGGGGCTAGCACAGATACGCAGTATTTT. It codes for CATRRGASTDTQYF.

Many counts were recorded for this clonotype. V and J are TRBV5-1 and TRBJ1-2, with 8 bases lining up with TRBD1. J was trimmed by 1 base and V by 3 bases; bases with no gene match: 2. The CDR3 spans 14 residues. Germline CDR1 and CDR2: SGHRS and YFSETQ. The CDR3 loop is CASSSGQGNYGYTF. The CDR3 nucleotides are TGCGCCAGCAGCTCCGGACAGGGTAACTATGGCTACACCTTC.

Ten or more counts support this clonotype. The chain combines TRBV7-2 with TRBJ1-2, with 11 bases aligning to TRBD1. Germline CDR1 and CDR2: SGHTA and FQGNSA. The junction had 9 bases not matched to a gene; V was cut back by 5 bases and J by 7 bases. The CDR3 consists of 15 residues. This chain's CDR3 is CASSANTGTGGGYTF. CDR3 DNA sequence: TGTGCCAGCAGCGCAAACACCGGGACAGGGGGTGGCTACACCTTC. Using reference TRBV7-2 and TRBJ1-2 for the parts outside the CDR3, the full variable domain is GAGVSQSPSNKVTEKGKDVELRCDPISGHTALYWYRQSLGQGLEFLIYFQGNSAPDKSGLPSDRFSAERTGGSVSTLTIQRTQQEDSAVYLCASSANTGTGGGYTFGSGTRLTVV.

The chain links TRBV6-1 to TRBJ1-1, with D unclear. Germline CDR1 and CDR2: MNHNS and SASEGT. The V gene lost 1 base and the J gene lost 4 bases, with 7 bases spanning the gap. CDR3 size: 13 residues. Here the CDR3 DNA reads TGTGCCAGCAGTGAAGTGCGACCCACTGAAGCTTTCTTT. Protein: CASSEVRPTEAFF.

This clonotype appeared a few times. The CDR3 region has the DNA TGTGCCAGCAGCTTAGAGGCCAAAAACATTCAGTACTTC. Its protein product is CASSLEAKNIQYF. The chain is built from TRBV11-2 and TRBJ2-4; no definite D call. Germline assignment: CDR1 SGHAT and CDR2 FQNNGV. The CDR3 is 13 amino acids. V lost 0 bases and J 1 base, leaving 1 base between the germline ends.

This clonotype was seen a few times. The chain joins TRBV21-1 to TRBJ2-7; the table gives TRBD1 as D, unverified against the DNA. TRBV21-1 is marked as a pseudogene. CDR3 length: 16 amino acids. The CDR3 region has the DNA TGTGCCAGCAGCACCTTCTTCAGGGGAAGCTCCTACGATCAGTACTTC. Its protein is CASSTFFRGSSYDQYF.

The CDR3, as DNA: TGTGCCAGCAGTTCCTCCTACGGTGAGCAGTTCTTC. Protein product: CASSSSYGEQFF. The gene calls are TRBV12-3 or TRBV12-4 and TRBJ2-1; no definite D call. Trimming removed 4 bases at V and 9 bases at J, with 10 bases between. The CDR3 runs to 12 residues.

This chain links TRBV7-9 with TRBJ2-1; 9 bases match TRBD2. CDR1 is SEHNR and CDR2 is FQNEAQ in the germline V gene (reference sequence). The CDR3 is made up of 16 amino acids. Losses at the gene ends were 6 bases for V and 2 bases for J; bases not matched to a gene: 8. The CDR3 spells CASRLRGGGAYNEQFF. The CDR3 nucleotides read TGTGCCAGCAGATTAAGGGGCGGGGGGGCCTACAATGAGCAGTTCTTC.

This clonotype was picked up a small number of times. The chain is built from TRBV6-6 and TRBJ2-7; possible D gene TRBD1, 6 bases. CDR1 is MNHNY, CDR2 SVGAGI, per germline (reference sequence). The CDR3 has 13 amino acids. The V end lost 5 bases, the J end lost 3 bases, and 11 bases lay between the germline ends. The CDR3 region has the DNA TGTGCCAGCAGTAAAGGACAGAGCTACGAGCAGTACTTC. Amino acid sequence: CASSKGQSYEQYF.